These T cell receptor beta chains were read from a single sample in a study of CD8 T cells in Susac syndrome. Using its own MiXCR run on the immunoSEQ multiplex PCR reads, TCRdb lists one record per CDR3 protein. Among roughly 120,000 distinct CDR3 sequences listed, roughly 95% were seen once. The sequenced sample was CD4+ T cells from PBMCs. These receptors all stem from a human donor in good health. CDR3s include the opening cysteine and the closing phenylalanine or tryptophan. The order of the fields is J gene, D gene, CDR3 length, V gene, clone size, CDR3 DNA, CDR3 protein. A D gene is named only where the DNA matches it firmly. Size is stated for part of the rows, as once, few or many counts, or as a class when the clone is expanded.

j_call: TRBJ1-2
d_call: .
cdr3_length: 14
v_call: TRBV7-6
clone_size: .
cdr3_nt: TGTGCCAGCAGCTCCAGGACGGACGCCTATGGCTACACCTTC
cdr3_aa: CASSSRTDAYGYTF

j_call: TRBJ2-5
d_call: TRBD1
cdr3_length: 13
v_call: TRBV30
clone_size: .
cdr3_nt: TGTGCCTGGGGGACAGGGGTTGGGGAGACCCAGTACTTC
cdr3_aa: CAWGTGVGETQYF

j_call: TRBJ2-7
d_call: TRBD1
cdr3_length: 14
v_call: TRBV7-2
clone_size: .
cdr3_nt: TGTGCCAGCAGCTTGACAGGGGGATCCTACGAGCAGTACTTC
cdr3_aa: CASSLTGGSYEQYF

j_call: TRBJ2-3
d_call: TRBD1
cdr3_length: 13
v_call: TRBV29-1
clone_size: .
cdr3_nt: TGCAGCCTAAACAGGGGCAGCACAGATACGCAGTATTTT
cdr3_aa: CSLNRGSTDTQYF

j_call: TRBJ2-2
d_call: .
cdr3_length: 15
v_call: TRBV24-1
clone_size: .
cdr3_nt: TGTGCCACCAGTGATCCCAGGGCAGCCGCCGGGGAGCTGTTTTTT
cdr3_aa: CATSDPRAAAGELFF

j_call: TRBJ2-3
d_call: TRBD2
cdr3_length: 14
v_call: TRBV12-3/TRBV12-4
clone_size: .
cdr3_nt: TGTGCCAGCAGTCGTAGCGGGGTTGGAGATACGCAGTATTTT
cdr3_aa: CASSRSGVGDTQYF

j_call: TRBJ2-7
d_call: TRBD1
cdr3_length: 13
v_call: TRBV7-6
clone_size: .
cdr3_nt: TGTGCCAGCAGCTTAGACAGGGGCGATGTGCAGTACTTC
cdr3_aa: CASSLDRGDVQYF

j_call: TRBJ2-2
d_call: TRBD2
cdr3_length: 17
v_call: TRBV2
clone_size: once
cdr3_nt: TGTGCCAGCAGTCCAACGCCGGGACTAGCTGAACCCGGGGAGCTGTTTTTT
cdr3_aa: CASSPTPGLAEPGELFF

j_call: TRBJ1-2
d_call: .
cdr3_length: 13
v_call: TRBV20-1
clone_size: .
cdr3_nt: TGCAGTGCTGCCTCGGGGACGATCTATGGCTACACCTTC
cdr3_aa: CSAASGTIYGYTF

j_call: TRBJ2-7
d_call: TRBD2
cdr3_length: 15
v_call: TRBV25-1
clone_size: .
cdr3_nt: TGTGCCAGCAGTGAATATGGGGGGACTAGCACCGAGCAGTACTTC
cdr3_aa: CASSEYGGTSTEQYF

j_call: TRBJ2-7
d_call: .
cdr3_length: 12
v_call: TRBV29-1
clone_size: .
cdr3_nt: TGCAGCGTTGAGGCAGGGAGGTTCGAGCAGTACTTC
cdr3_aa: CSVEAGRFEQYF

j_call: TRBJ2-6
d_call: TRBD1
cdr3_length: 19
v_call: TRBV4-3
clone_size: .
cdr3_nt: TGCGCCAGCAGCCAAGCCCGGACAGGGGCCGTCTCTGGGGCCAACGTCCTGACTTTC
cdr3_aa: CASSQARTGAVSGANVLTF

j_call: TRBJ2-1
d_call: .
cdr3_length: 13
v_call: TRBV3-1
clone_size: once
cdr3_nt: TGTGCCAGCAGCCAGGTGCTTTCCAATGAGCAGTTCTTC
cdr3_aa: CASSQVLSNEQFF

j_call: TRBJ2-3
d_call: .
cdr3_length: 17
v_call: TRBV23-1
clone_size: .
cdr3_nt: TGCGCCAGCAGTCAAAAGGAACGGACACGAGGATCCCTAACGCAGTATTTT
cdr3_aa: CASSQKERTRGSLTQYF

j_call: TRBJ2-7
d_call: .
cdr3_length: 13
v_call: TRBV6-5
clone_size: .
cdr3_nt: TGTGCCAGCAGTTATTTCTGGGGCCACGAGCAGTACTTC
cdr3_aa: CASSYFWGHEQYF

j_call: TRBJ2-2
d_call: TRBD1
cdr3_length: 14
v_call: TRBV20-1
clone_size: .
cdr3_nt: TGCAGTGCTCCCCGGACAGGGGGTACCGGGGAGCTGTTTTTT
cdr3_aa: CSAPRTGGTGELFF

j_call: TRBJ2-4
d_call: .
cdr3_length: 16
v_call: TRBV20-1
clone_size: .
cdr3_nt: TGCAGTGCTCTCCCACAGGGGCGGGGAGCCAAAAACATTCAGTACTTC
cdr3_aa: CSALPQGRGAKNIQYF

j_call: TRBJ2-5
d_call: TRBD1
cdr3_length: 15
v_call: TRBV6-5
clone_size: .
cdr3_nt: TGTGCCAGCAGCCCCCTTCCGGGACAGCAAGAGACCCAGTACTTC
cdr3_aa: CASSPLPGQQETQYF

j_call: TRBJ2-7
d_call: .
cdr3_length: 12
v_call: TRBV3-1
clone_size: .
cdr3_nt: TGTGCCAGCAGCCAAGTTATGAACGAGCAGTACTTC
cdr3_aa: CASSQVMNEQYF

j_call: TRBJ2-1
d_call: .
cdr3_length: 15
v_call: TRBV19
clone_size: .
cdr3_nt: TGTGCCAGCAATTCCGGGGAGAGTAACTACAATGAGCAGTTCTTC
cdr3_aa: CASNSGESNYNEQFF

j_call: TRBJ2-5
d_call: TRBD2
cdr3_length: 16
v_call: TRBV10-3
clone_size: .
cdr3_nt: TGTGCCATCAGTTCCGGACTAGCGGGGGGGCAAGAGACCCAGTACTTC
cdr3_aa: CAISSGLAGGQETQYF

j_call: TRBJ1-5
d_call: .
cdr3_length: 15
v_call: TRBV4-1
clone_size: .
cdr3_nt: TGCGCCAGCAGCCAGTTTAGGGGCCTCAATCAGCCCCAGCATTTT
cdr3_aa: CASSQFRGLNQPQHF

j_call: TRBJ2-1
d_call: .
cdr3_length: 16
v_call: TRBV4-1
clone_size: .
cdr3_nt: TGCGCCAGCAGCCAGCCTCTGGGAACTCGATTAGGTGAGCAGTTCTTC
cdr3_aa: CASSQPLGTRLGEQFF

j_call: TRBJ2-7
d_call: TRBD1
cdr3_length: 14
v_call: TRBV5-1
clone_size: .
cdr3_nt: TGCGCCAGCAGCTTGGGCCAGGGACAGGGAAAGCAGTACTTC
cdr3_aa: CASSLGQGQGKQYF

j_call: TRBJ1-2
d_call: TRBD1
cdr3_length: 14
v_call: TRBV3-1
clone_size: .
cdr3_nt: TGTGCCAGCAGCCAAAGGACAGGGGGCGAGGGCTACACCTTC
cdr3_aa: CASSQRTGGEGYTF

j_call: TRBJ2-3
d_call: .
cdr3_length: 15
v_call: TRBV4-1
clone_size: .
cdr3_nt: TGCGCCAGCAGCCAAGGTACGGGGAACAAAGATACGCAGTATTTT
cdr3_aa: CASSQGTGNKDTQYF

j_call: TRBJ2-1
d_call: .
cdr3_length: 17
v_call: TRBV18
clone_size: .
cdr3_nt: TGTGCCAGCTCACCGGGACCCCCGGGCCTGTCCTACAATGAGCAGTTCTTC
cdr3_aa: CASSPGPPGLSYNEQFF

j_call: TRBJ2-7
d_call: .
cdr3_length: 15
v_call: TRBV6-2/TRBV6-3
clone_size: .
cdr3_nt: TGTGCCAGCAGCCCCCGGATGGGACGCTTGGGAGAGCAGTACTTC
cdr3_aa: CASSPRMGRLGEQYF

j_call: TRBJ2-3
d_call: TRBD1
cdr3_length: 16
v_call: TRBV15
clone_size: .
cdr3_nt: TGTGCCACCAGCAGGAGGGACAGGGGGCCCGCAGATACGCAGTATTTT
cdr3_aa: CATSRRDRGPADTQYF